The clone carrying this T cell receptor beta chain was found a few times. The antigen is unknown. V was pared by 0 bases and J by 2 bases, with 10 bases between. This CDR3 is built from 15 residues. CDR1 is MNHNS and CDR2 is SASEGT in the germline V gene. Produced via immunoSEQ multiplex PCR; TCRdb's table is partial and in-frame only. The table includes more than 550,000 clones, just under 75% detected once. The record originates from a study of shared clonotypes between healthy human individuals. Across the whole study: Donors were two women and three men aged 18 to 49.

Study-wide results and limits: When naive CD4 clonotypes were compared across a handful of donors, approximately 4.9% were shared.

Sequencing was carried out using memory CD4+ T cells sorted from blood. The sample's subset: CD45RA-negative fraction. This sequence was found in a woman between 25 and 40 years old in good health. The gene calls are TRBV6-1 and TRBJ2-5; maybe TRBD2 (6 bases). DNA for the CDR3: TGTGCCAGCAGTGAAGCGGGAGGAGGACAAGAGACCCAGTACTTC. Protein product: CASSEAGGGQETQYF.